Below, 21 T cell receptor beta chains from the same sample are listed, as sequenced in a study of T cell responses to AZD1222 COVID-19 vaccine. Generated by immunoSEQ multiplex PCR, the TCRdb table keeps only in-frame clones and is missing some. This table has approximately 94,000 clones, around 90% appearing once. The source was peripheral blood, collected on day 0 of AZD1222 vaccination. The receptors were gathered from an adult in good health.

For the CDR3, the DNA is TGTGCCACCAGTGAAACCGGGACACCCTACAATGAGCAGTTCTTC. Translation: CATSETGTPYNEQFF. This rearrangement joins TRBV24-1 to TRBJ2-1; tentatively, D is TRBD1 (6 bases). The CDR3 extends over 15 amino acids. Trimming removed 4 bases from V and 2 bases from J, with 11 bases in between. Germline CDR1 is KGHDR and CDR2 is SFDVKD.

A single count supports this clone. The V gene is TRBV7-9, the J gene TRBJ2-4; D uncertain. This CDR3 contains 12 residues. CDR1 SEHNR and CDR2 FQNEAQ come from the germline V gene (reference sequence). V dropped 2 bases and J dropped 8 bases, with 7 bases sitting between them. The CDR3 here is CASSLYPDIQYF. CDR3 nucleotides: TGTGCCAGCAGCTTATATCCTGACATTCAGTACTTC.

The chain has TRBV6-6 and TRBJ2-5; D is perhaps TRBD2 (6 bases). TRBJ2-7 explains the end of the DNA better; the J call may be wrong. This CDR3 spans 15 amino acids. Germline V lookup: CDR1 MNHNY, CDR2 SVGAGI (reference sequence). The CDR3 here is CASSSGWGLSYEQYF. CDR3 nucleotide sequence: TGTGCCAGCAGTTCTGGCTGGGGACTTTCCTACGAGCAGTACTTC.

The chain uses TRBV15 and TRBJ1-5; 7 nucleotides agree with TRBD1. Germline V gene sequence: CDR1 LNHNV, CDR2 YYDKDF (reference sequence). Trimming removed 2 bases from V and 7 bases from J; junction bases left unmatched: 11. CDR3 length equals 16 residues. CDR3 protein: CATSRWGVGGGQPQHF. CDR3 in DNA: TGTGCCACCAGCAGATGGGGGGTAGGGGGCGGGCAGCCCCAGCATTTT. Complete variable domain (other parts from reference TRBV15 and TRBJ1-5): DAMVIQNPRYQVTQFGKPVTLSCSQTLNHNVMYWYQQKSSQAPKLLFHYYDKDFNNEADTPDNFQSRRPNTSFCFLDIRSPGLGDTAMYLCATSRWGVGGGQPQHFGDGTRLSIL.

This clone was seen just once. The rearrangement joins TRBV7-8 to TRBJ2-7; TRBD2 is a possible D gene (6 bases). The V gene's germline CDR1 is SGHVS and CDR2 FQNEAQ. CDR3 length: 15 amino acids. Deletions cut 1 base from V and 0 bases from J, with 10 bases between. CDR3 protein: CASSLGRTNSYEQYF. The CDR3 nucleotides read TGTGCCAGCAGCTTAGGGCGGACTAACTCCTACGAGCAGTACTTC.

The chain joins TRBV12-3 or TRBV12-4 to TRBJ2-7; D is possibly TRBD2 (5 bases). The CDR3 runs to 12 residues. V was pared by 8 bases and J by 1 base, with 9 bases between. CDR3 amino acids: CASGRGSYEQYF. The CDR3 DNA reads as TGTGCCAGCGGTCGGGGATCCTACGAGCAGTACTTC.

The J gene is TRBJ1-1, the V gene TRBV5-1; TRBD1 agrees at 9 bases. The CDR3 is 14 residues long. Germline V gene data show CDR1 as SGHRS and CDR2 as YFSETQ. The ends lost 2 bases at V and 5 bases at J; junction bases unmatched: 4. DNA for the CDR3: TGCGCCAGCAGCTTACAGGGGGCGCATACTGAAGCTTTCTTT. Amino acids: CASSLQGAHTEAFF.

The chain joins TRBV7-2 to TRBJ1-3; tentatively, D is TRBD1 (5 bases). Germline lookup yields CDR1 SGHTA and CDR2 FQGNSA. With 5 bases removed from V and 3 bases from J, the gap between germline ends came to 14 bases. The CDR3 extends over 15 amino acids. CDR3 sequence reads: CASSTTGFNGNTIYF. CDR3 nucleotide sequence: TGTGCCAGCAGCACTACAGGTTTTAATGGAAACACCATATATTTT.

This chain uses TRBV7-2 with TRBJ2-1; D gene uncertain. The CDR3 covers 14 residues. Trimming stripped 5 bases from V and 5 bases from J, with 13 bases between. Germline lookup yields CDR1 SGHTA and CDR2 FQGNSA. The CDR3 sequence: CASSPDIRNNEQFF. The CDR3 nucleotides are TGTGCCAGCAGCCCAGATATAAGAAACAATGAGCAGTTCTTC.

The V and J genes are TRBV2 and TRBJ1-6; D may be TRBD1 (5 bases). The CDR3 is made up of 15 amino acids. Trimming pared 7 bases from V and 6 bases from J, leaving 16 bases between. CDR1 and CDR2 from the germline V gene are SNHLY and FYNNEI. The CDR3: CASTPMGVLNSPLHF. CDR3 nucleotides: TGTGCCAGCACCCCAATGGGGGTTCTTAATTCACCCCTCCACTTT.

V usage is TRBV14 and J usage is TRBJ1-4, with a weak D call TRBD1 (6 bases). Trimming cost V 7 bases and J 7 bases, with 19 bases left between them. From germline, CDR1 is SGHDN and CDR2 FVKESK. The CDR3 loop spans 15 amino acids. CDR3 residues: CASMRKTGSGEKLFF. CDR3 nucleotides: TGTGCCAGCATGAGGAAGACAGGCTCCGGTGAAAAACTGTTTTTT.

Here the CDR3 reads CASSLSKSSYNEQFF. CDR3 DNA: TGTGCCAGCAGCCTGAGTAAGAGCTCCTACAATGAGCAGTTCTTC. The rearrangement uses TRBV7-2 and TRBJ2-1; D is undetermined. This CDR3 is built from 15 residues. V lost 5 bases, J lost 0 bases, and 11 bases lay in between. Germline CDR1 SGHTA, CDR2 FQGNSA.

CDR3 region: CASSETRVNSPLHF. As DNA, the CDR3 is TGTGCCAGCAGTGAAACGAGGGTTAATTCACCCCTCCACTTT. This rearrangement joins TRBV6-1 to TRBJ1-6, with D hard to call. Germline V CDR1 and CDR2: MNHNS, SASEGT. The CDR3 runs 14 residues. Trimming removed 2 bases from V and 6 bases from J, with 8 bases in between.

The chain has TRBV27 and TRBJ1-3; D possibly corresponds to TRBD1 (5 bases). Germline assignment: CDR1 MNHEY and CDR2 SMNVEV (reference sequence). There are 14 residues in the CDR3. The ends were cut back, 6 bases at V and 9 bases at J, with 18 bases in the middle. The CDR3 reads CASSPDIRGGTIYF. In nucleotides, the CDR3 is TGTGCCAGCAGCCCGGACATCCGTGGCGGCACCATATATTTT.

The rearrangement uses TRBV28 and TRBJ2-1; D is ambiguous. Between the trimmed V and J ends, which lost 6 bases and 11 bases, there was a span of 14 bases. This CDR3 comprises 12 residues. Germline lookup yields CDR1 MDHEN and CDR2 SYDVKM. This CDR3 reads CASSLNGRKQFF. CDR3 bases: TGTGCCAGCAGCCTTAACGGAAGAAAGCAGTTCTTC. The full variable domain, rest sourced from reference TRBV28 and TRBJ2-1, is DVKVTQSSRYLVKRTGEKVFLECVQDMDHENMFWYRQDPGLGLRLIYFSYDVKMKEKGDIPEGYSVSREKKERFSLILESASTNQTSMYLCASSLNGRKQFFGPGTRLTVL.

This chain joins TRBV15 and TRBJ2-3; D unresolved. The CDR3 is 13 residues long. Germline loops: CDR1 LNHNV, CDR2 YYDKDF (reference sequence). V was clipped by 0 bases and J by 2 bases, with 3 bases between them. DNA for the CDR3: TGTGCCACCAGCAGAGACTTCACAGATACGCAGTATTTT. It translates to CATSRDFTDTQYF.

The V and J genes are TRBV5-1 and TRBJ1-1; 7 bases are shared with TRBD1. Losses at the gene ends were 5 bases for V and 3 bases for J; bases not matched to a gene: 4. The CDR3 spans 13 residues. Germline V CDR1 and CDR2: SGHRS, YFSETQ. For the CDR3, the DNA is TGCGCCAGCAGTTTTCAGGGGGACACTGAAGCTTTCTTT. This translates into CASSFQGDTEAFF.

The chain uses TRBV19 and TRBJ2-2, with D possibly being TRBD2 (6 bases). Trimming stripped 8 bases from V and 1 base from J, with 8 bases between. Germline-derived CDR1 and CDR2 are LNHDA and SQIVND (reference sequence). The CDR3 is 13 residues long. In DNA, the CDR3 is TGTGCCAGTTTTAGCGGGAACACCGGGGAGCTGTTTTTT. It yields the protein CASFSGNTGELFF. The full variable domain, rest sourced from reference TRBV19 and TRBJ2-2, is DGGITQSPKYLFRKEGQNVTLSCEQNLNHDAMYWYRQDPGQGLRLIYYSQIVNDFQKGDIAEGYSVSREKKESFPLTVTSAQKNPTAFYLCASFSGNTGELFFGEGSRLTVL.

V usage is TRBV6-1 and J usage is TRBJ1-6; no clear D. This CDR3 spans 17 amino acids. CDR1 is MNHNS and CDR2 is SASEGT in the germline V gene. Trimming shortened V by 2 bases and J by 9 bases, and 20 bases separated the two germline ends. Written as DNA, the CDR3 is TGTGCCAGCAGTGAATCGGCGCAACCCTACGAAGGTTCACCCCTCCACTTT. Encoded protein: CASSESAQPYEGSPLHF.

As regards this clone: Other DNA sequences in this sample translate to the same CDR3. The rearrangement joins TRBV6-5 to TRBJ2-4; 9 bases match TRBD2. The CDR3 runs to 14 residues. Germline CDR1 and CDR2: MNHEY and SVGAGI. V shed 7 bases and J 6 bases; nucleotides not matched to a gene: 7. The CDR3 region is CASTLAGAGNIQYF. The CDR3 DNA reads as TGTGCCAGCACCTTAGCGGGAGCGGGAAACATTCAGTACTTC.

This chain joins TRBV6-5 and TRBJ1-4; D possibly corresponds to TRBD1 (5 bases). This CDR3 spans 14 amino acids. V dropped 2 bases and J dropped 4 bases, with 8 bases sitting between them. The germline gives CDR1 MNHEY, CDR2 SVGAGI. The CDR3 sequence is CASSYRGYNEKLFF. The CDR3, as DNA: TGTGCCAGCAGTTACCGGGGGTATAATGAAAAACTGTTTTTT.